The clone carrying this T cell receptor beta chain was detected many times. The sample originates from a study of T-cell reconstitution after alpha-beta-depleted transplantation in children. For TCRbeta, the library was prepared with unique molecular identifiers. Using its own MiXCR run on the PCR reads, TCRdb lists one record per CDR3 protein. In the table there are 90,000 to 100,000 distinct CDR3 sequences, 20% to 30% of which are singletons. The specimen comprised PBMCs, sampled before TCRalphabeta/CD19-depleted stem cell transplant. The receptor's source is a boy aged 2 to 9 with acute lymphoblastic leukemia, due to receive a stem cell transplant.

CDR3: CASSQDLPGGLLTGELFF. CDR3 in DNA: TGCGCCAGCAGCCAAGATCTGCCGGGAGGGCTTCTCACCGGGGAGCTGTTTTTT. The chain joins TRBV4-3 to TRBJ2-2; 8 bases are shared with TRBD2. Germline V gene lookup returns CDR1 LGHNA and CDR2 YSLEER. V shed 0 bases and J 4 bases; nucleotides not matched to a gene: 10. The CDR3 extends over 18 amino acids.